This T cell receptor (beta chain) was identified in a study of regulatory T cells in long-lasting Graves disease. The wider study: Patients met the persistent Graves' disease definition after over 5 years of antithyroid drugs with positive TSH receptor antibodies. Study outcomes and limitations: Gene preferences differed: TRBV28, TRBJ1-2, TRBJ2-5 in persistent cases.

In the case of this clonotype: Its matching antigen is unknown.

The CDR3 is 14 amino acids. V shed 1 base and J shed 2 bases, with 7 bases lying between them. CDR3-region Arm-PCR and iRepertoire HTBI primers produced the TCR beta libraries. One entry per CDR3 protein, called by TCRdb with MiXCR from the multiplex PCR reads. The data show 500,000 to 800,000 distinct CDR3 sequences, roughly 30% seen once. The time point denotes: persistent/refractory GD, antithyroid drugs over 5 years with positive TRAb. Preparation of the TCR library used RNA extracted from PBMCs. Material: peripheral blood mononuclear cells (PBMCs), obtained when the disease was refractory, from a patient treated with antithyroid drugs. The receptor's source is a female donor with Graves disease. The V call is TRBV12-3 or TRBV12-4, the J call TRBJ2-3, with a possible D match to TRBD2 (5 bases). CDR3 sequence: CASSLGRLTDTQYF. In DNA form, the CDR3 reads TGTGCCAGCAGTTTAGGGAGGCTCACAGATACGCAGTATTTT.